The present entry profiles one TCR beta chain with its context. Its antigen is currently unknown. The sample is drawn from a study of cytomegalovirus exposure and HLA in healthy donors. Overall study results and limits: CMV serostatus was the sole immune exposure data available.

It was with 60 Vbeta and 13 Jbeta primers that the PCR ran. Produced via immunoSEQ multiplex PCR; TCRdb's table is partial and in-frame only. The sample shows more than 95,000 clones, approximately 80% of them seen only once. This CDR3 has 15 residues. Germline-derived CDR1 and CDR2 are SNHLY and FYNNEI. The ends were cut back, 7 bases at V and 0 bases at J, with 13 bases in the middle. The chain is built from TRBV2 and TRBJ2-1; possibly TRBD2 for D (5 bases). The source is a woman younger than 35 in good health and CMV-seropositive. The sequenced sample was PBMCs. CDR3 bases: TGTGCCAGCAAGGTGGGAGTAATCTCCTACAATGAGCAGTTCTTC. This encodes CASKVGVISYNEQFF.